What follows are 10 T cell receptor beta chains derived from one specimen sequenced in a study of cytomegalovirus exposure and HLA in healthy donors. 60 Vbeta and 13 Jbeta primers were used in PCR. Assay: immunoSEQ multiplex PCR; the TCRdb copy retains only in-frame clones and omits some. In the table there are approximately 140,000 clones, approximately 82% of which are singletons. Sequenced input: PBMCs. These receptors all come from a man between 18 and 35 years old in good health and CMV-seropositive.

V and J are TRBV28 and TRBJ2-1; TRBD2 aligns across 11 bases. The CDR3 sequence is 16 residues long. With 5 bases clipped from V and 4 bases from J, the junction kept 7 bases outside the gene matches. Germline values: CDR1 MDHEN, CDR2 SYDVKM. The CDR3 DNA reads as TGTGCCAGCAGTACCCGACTAGCGGGAATATACAATGAGCAGTTCTTC. It encodes CASSTRLAGIYNEQFF.

This clone came up a few times. Germline is not matched at one junction end, which may reflect a read error. The chain is built from TRBV7-7 and TRBJ2-2, with 7 nucleotides matching TRBD1. CDR3 length: 15 amino acids. Germline V CDR1 and CDR2: SSHAT, FNYEAQ (reference sequence). The CDR3 protein is CASSPGTENTGELFF. In DNA form, the CDR3 reads TGTGCTAGCAGCCCCGGGACAGAGAACACCGGGGAGCTGTTTTTT.

The rearrangement joins TRBV28 to TRBJ1-1, with 9 positions matching TRBD1. The V segment lost 5 bases and the J segment 5 bases; nucleotides outside the gene matches: 9. The CDR3 extends over 15 amino acids. Germline V gene lookup returns CDR1 MDHEN and CDR2 SYDVKM. CDR3 sequence (DNA): TGTGCCAGCAGTACCCGGACAGGGGTGAGGACTGAAGCTTTCTTT. This translates into CASSTRTGVRTEAFF.

This chain uses TRBV5-8 with TRBJ2-1; 7 nucleotides match TRBD2. CDR1 SGHTS and CDR2 YDEGEE come from the germline V gene. The CDR3 extends over 15 amino acids. Trimming at V came to 4 bases and at J to 1 base, leaving 5 bases not matched to a gene. CDR3 DNA sequence: TGTGCCAGCAGCGAGGGAGGGGCGTCCTACAATGAGCAGTTCTTC. It translates to CASSEGGASYNEQFF.

The chain has TRBV5-4 and TRBJ2-4, with TRBD2 matching 12 bases. Germline V gene lookup returns CDR1 SGHNT and CDR2 YYREEE (reference sequence). The ends lost 0 bases at V and 6 bases at J; junction bases unmatched: 4. The CDR3 runs to 16 residues. The CDR3 DNA is TGTGCCAGCAGCTTGGGACTAGCGGGAGAAGGAAACATTCAGTACTTC. Translating it yields CASSLGLAGEGNIQYF.

The chain joins TRBV5-1 to TRBJ1-2; 10 nucleotides match TRBD1. This CDR3 has 17 residues. Unmatched junction bases numbered 13, after V lost 0 bases and J lost 8 bases. Germline V gene data show CDR1 as SGHRS and CDR2 as YFSETQ. The CDR3 region is CASSLGFYDRGLYGYTF. The CDR3 nucleotides read TGCGCCAGCAGCTTGGGCTTCTACGACAGGGGGCTGTACGGCTACACCTTC. Filled out from reference TRBV5-1 and TRBJ1-2, the complete variable domain reads KAGVTQTPRYLIKTRGQQVTLSCSPISGHRSVSWYQQTPGQGLQFLFEYFSETQRNKGNFPGRFSGRQFSNSRSEMNVSTLELGDSALYLCASSLGFYDRGLYGYTFGSGTRLTVV.

The rearrangement links TRBV11-2 to TRBJ2-1; D might be TRBD2 (6 bases). V was pared by 4 bases and J by 7 bases, with 20 bases between. The CDR3 is 16 amino acids. Germline V lookup: CDR1 SGHAT, CDR2 FQNNGV. The DNA for the CDR3 is TGTGCCAGCAGCTCCGGGCTAGCGAAAGGAGGGAATGAGCAGTTCTTC. It is translated as CASSSGLAKGGNEQFF.

The chain has TRBV2 and TRBJ2-5; TRBD1 is a possible D gene (6 bases). Trimming removed 2 bases at V and 3 bases at J, with 10 bases between. CDR1 and CDR2 (germline): SNHLY, FYNNEI. The CDR3 contains 14 residues. CDR3 in amino acids: CASSESGQKETQYF. The CDR3 DNA sequence: TGTGCCAGCAGTGAAAGCGGACAGAAAGAGACCCAGTACTTC. The complete variable domain, with remaining parts taken from reference TRBV2 and TRBJ2-5, reads EPEVTQTPSHQVTQMGQEVILRCVPISNHLYFYWYRQILGQKVEFLVSFYNNEISEKSEIFDDQFSVERPDGSNFTLKIRSTKLEDSAMYFCASSESGQKETQYFGPGTRLLVL.

The DNA of the CDR3 is TGTGCCAGCAGTGAATCAGACAGGGTCTTCGAAAAACTGTTTTTT. It specifies CASSESDRVFEKLFF. The V call is TRBV6-1, the J call TRBJ1-4, with 7 bases identical to TRBD1. In germline, CDR1 is MNHNS, CDR2 SASEGT. There are 15 residues in the CDR3. J was trimmed by 8 bases and V by 2 bases; bases with no gene match: 8.

The V call is TRBV27, the J call TRBJ2-1; D not resolved. The CDR3 totals 13 residues. In germline, CDR1 is MNHEY, CDR2 SMNVEV (reference sequence). The V end lost 0 bases, the J end lost 6 bases, and 6 bases lay between the germline ends. CDR3 loop: CASSLSRANEQFF. CDR3 DNA: TGTGCCAGCAGTTTATCCCGAGCCAATGAGCAGTTCTTC.